The next 10 T cell receptor beta chains were all read from a single sample in a study of immune evolution from preneoplasia to lung adenocarcinoma. This table comes from immunoSEQ multiplex PCR, and its TCRdb copy is limited to in-frame clones, with some not included. Of roughly 7,000 clones detected, 79% appear once; the ten largest clones hold 2.5% to 3.5%. Material for sequencing was FFPE invasive lung adenocarcinoma tissue. The receptors were gathered from a person in their 40s with lung adenocarcinoma.

V and J are TRBV28 and TRBJ2-7, with 7 bases identical to TRBD2. Trimming at V came to 2 bases and at J to 3 bases, leaving 4 bases not matched to a gene. In germline, CDR1 is MDHEN, CDR2 SYDVKM. The CDR3 runs 14 residues. CDR3 bases: TGTGCCAGCAGTTTAACCGGGGGGAGCTACGAGCAGTACTTC. It codes for CASSLTGGSYEQYF.

The chain combines TRBV10-3 with TRBJ1-5; possibly TRBD1 for D (5 bases). CDR1 and CDR2 from the germline V gene are ENHRY and SYGVKD. The CDR3 has 14 amino acids. Trimming left V 10 bases short and J 3 bases short, with 16 bases between. The DNA for the CDR3 is TGTGCCACCGGACCCGACAGATACAATCAGCCCCAGCATTTT. Protein sequence: CATGPDRYNQPQHF.

A remark on this clone: The sample holds other DNA sequences that translate to the same CDR3. The rearrangement uses TRBV4-1 and TRBJ2-7; 10 nucleotides line up with TRBD1. Germline trimming cut 3 bases from V and 3 bases from J; bases unmatched to any gene: 2. Germline lookup yields CDR1 MGHRA and CDR2 YSYEKL. This CDR3 comprises 14 residues. CDR3 in DNA: TGCGCCAGCAGCCAGGACAGGGGGGACTACGAGCAGTACTTC. This translates into CASSQDRGDYEQYF.

This clone was picked up one time. The genes are TRBV9 and TRBJ2-7, with 7 bases fitting TRBD2. Looked up from germline, CDR1 is SGDLS and CDR2 is YYNGEE. Trimming removed 0 bases from V and 3 bases from J; junction bases left unmatched: 3. This CDR3 has 14 amino acids. The CDR3 DNA is TGTGCCAGCAGCGTAGGGGGGGGAGTCTACGAGCAGTACTTC. Translated, it gives CASSVGGGVYEQYF.

The chain recombines TRBV28 with TRBJ1-2, with 7 bases identical to TRBD1. V lost 1 base and J lost 8; bases outside the gene matches: 7. CDR3 length: 14 residues. CDR1 is MDHEN and CDR2 is SYDVKM in the germline V gene. The CDR3 nucleotides are TGTGCCAGCAGTTTATTCCGACAGGGTGGGGGCTACACCTTC. It yields the protein CASSLFRQGGGYTF.

The gene calls are TRBV7-2 and TRBJ2-2; D unresolved. Trimming took 1 base from V and 2 from J, leaving 8 bases between them. The CDR3 length is 15 residues. CDR1 is SGHTA and CDR2 is FQGNSA in the germline V gene. In nucleotides, the CDR3 is TGTGCCAGCAGCTTAGGCGGTTCTAACACCGGGGAGCTGTTTTTT. Translation: CASSLGGSNTGELFF.

This chain uses TRBV5-6 with TRBJ2-1; no firm D call. The ends were cut back, 4 bases at V and 0 bases at J, with 11 bases in the middle. Germline CDR1 and CDR2: SGHDT and YYEEEE. The CDR3 extends over 15 amino acids. CDR3: CASSPPASSYNEQFF. In nucleotides, the CDR3 is TGTGCCAGCAGCCCCCCCGCTAGCTCCTACAATGAGCAGTTCTTC.

The rearrangement joins TRBV11-2 to TRBJ1-2; D might be TRBD1 (5 bases). The V end lost 5 bases, the J end lost 4 bases, and 11 bases lay between the germline ends. The V gene's germline CDR1 is SGHAT and CDR2 FQNNGV. The CDR3 covers 13 residues. The CDR3 loop is CASSPRQGYGYTF. DNA for the CDR3: TGTGCCAGCAGCCCCCGCCAGGGCTATGGCTACACCTTC.

The chain couples TRBV5-1 to TRBJ2-1, with TRBD2 matching 13 bases. The CDR3 consists of 16 residues. Germline CDR1 is SGHRS and CDR2 is YFSETQ. Trimming cost V 2 bases and J 5 bases; bases outside gene matches: 4. The chain's CDR3 is CASSLLAGGRNNEQFF. CDR3 coding DNA: TGCGCCAGCAGCTTACTAGCGGGAGGGCGAAACAATGAGCAGTTCTTC.

The chain employs TRBV30 and TRBJ1-3; D gene uncertain. From germline, CDR1 is GTSNPN and CDR2 SVGIG (reference sequence). Trimming removed 1 base from V and 5 bases from J, with 18 bases in between. The CDR3 contains 16 residues. DNA of the CDR3: TGTGCCTGGAGTGGTGGCCAGCCTCTTATCAGAAACACCATATATTTT. It is translated as CAWSGGQPLIRNTIYF.